This entry is about one T cell receptor beta chain. Its specificity is not known. The sample originates from a study of T cells after yellow fever vaccination. Whole-study findings and limits: A small share of clonotypes appeared in both CD4 and CD8 compartments.

Via MiXCR, TCRdb re-called the 5' RACE reads, giving one row per CDR3 protein. Among 550,000 to 750,000 distinct CDR3 sequences listed, 13% were seen once. The sequence derives from a man aged 25 to 40 who received the YFV17D yellow fever vaccine. Sequenced material: PBMCs, taken on the day of the yellow fever booster vaccination.

CDR3 DNA sequence: TGTGCCAGTTGGACCTGGACAGGGATGAATGAAAAACTGTTTTTT. Translated: CASWTWTGMNEKLFF. The V and J genes are TRBV28 and TRBJ1-4; the match to TRBD1 covers 8 bases. Looked up from germline, CDR1 is MDHEN and CDR2 is SYDVKM. CDR3 length: 15 residues. The J segment lost 5 bases and the V segment lost 9 bases, leaving 11 bases of the junction unmatched.